This T cell receptor (beta chain) was found in a study of technical replicates of blood from several donors. The CDR3 length is 15 residues. The germline CDR1 and CDR2 sequences are SGHTA and FQGTGA. The J segment lost 3 bases and the V segment lost 5 bases, leaving 7 bases of the junction unmatched. The method was immunoSEQ multiplex PCR; TCRdb's version includes in-frame clones alone and lacks a portion of them. Altogether around 100,000 clones are present, over 85% being singletons, with the ten largest covering roughly 0.35%. The chain recombines TRBV7-3 with TRBJ2-3; 8 bases align to TRBD2. Sequencing input: T cells isolated from PBMCs. This TCR was sampled from a human donor in good health. In DNA, the CDR3 is TGTGCCAGCAGCCCTACCGGACTAGCAACAGATACGCAGTATTTT. Its translation: CASSPTGLATDTQYF.